This T cell receptor (beta chain) is drawn from a study of T-cell reconstitution after alpha-beta-depleted transplantation in children. General observations from the study: Newly produced T cells mostly accounted for T-cell counts and diversity one year post-transplant.

This clonotype has at least ten counts. Antigen specificity is unknown. Unique molecular identifiers were incorporated into the prepared TCRbeta library. Using its own MiXCR run on the PCR reads, TCRdb lists one record per CDR3 protein. The sample holds more than 200,000 distinct CDR3 sequences, around 7.7% seen once. This CDR3 is built from 14 residues. Trimming pared 1 base from V and 2 bases from J, leaving 8 bases between. V usage is TRBV12-3 or TRBV12-4 and J usage is TRBJ2-5; D is undetermined. The specimen comprised PBMCs, mostly from graft donor cells, sampled 360 days after TCRalphabeta/CD19-depleted stem cell transplant. This TCR came from a male patient between 2 and 10 years old who had a stem cell transplant for acute myeloid leukemia, so the T cells may come from the graft donor. The CDR3 DNA follows: TGTGCCAGCAGTTTAGACAGCGTACAAGAGACCCAGTACTTC. The encoded protein is CASSLDSVQETQYF.